Listed here are 26 T cell receptor beta chains from one sample, sequenced in a study of blood T cell repertoires in COVID-19. Only in-frame clones appear in the TCRdb table, and some are missing; sequencing was by immunoSEQ multiplex PCR. The sample lists some 330,000 clones, approximately 89% occurring once. Sequenced input: peripheral blood. These receptors came from a woman in her twenties or thirties with COVID-19, enrolled during active disease.

J is TRBJ1-3 and V is TRBV18, with 7 bases fitting TRBD1. Germline V gives CDR1 KGHSH, CDR2 LQKENI. The ends lost 5 bases at V and 0 bases at J; junction bases unmatched: 4. This CDR3 comprises 15 residues. The CDR3 loop is CASSSGTDSGNTIYF. The DNA for the CDR3 is TGTGCCAGCTCATCCGGGACAGACTCTGGAAACACCATATATTTT.

The rearrangement joins TRBV21-1 to TRBJ1-2; the table gives TRBD1 as D, unverified against the DNA. TRBV21-1 is classified as a pseudogene. The CDR3 sequence is 16 residues long. CDR3 in amino acids: CASSKPRDSSNYGYTF. The CDR3 DNA reads TGTGCCAGCAGCAAACCGAGGGACAGCAGTAACTATGGCTACACCTTC.

The chain employs TRBV5-4 and TRBJ1-1, with 7 bases that match TRBD1. This CDR3 has 14 residues. Germline CDR1 SGHNT, CDR2 YYREEE (reference sequence). V gave up 4 bases and J gave up 8 bases; unmatched junction bases: 11. CDR3 in DNA: TGTGCCAGCAGCCCGAAGACAGGGTTGGAGGAAGCTTTCTTT. Translation gives CASSPKTGLEEAFF.

This clone was recorded once. This chain joins TRBV19 and TRBJ2-1; D perhaps matches TRBD1 (6 bases). This CDR3 is 14 amino acids long. V lost 3 bases to trimming and J lost 6 bases, with 12 bases between them. CDR1 and CDR2 (germline): LNHDA, SQIVND (reference sequence). Here the CDR3 DNA reads TGTGCCAGTAGTATGAGGAGAGGGGGCAATGAGCAGTTCTTC. Protein: CASSMRRGGNEQFF.

The V and J genes are TRBV5-4 and TRBJ2-1; 16 nucleotides agree with TRBD2. V shed 1 base and J 12 bases; nucleotides not matched to a gene: 7. Germline V gene sequence: CDR1 SGHNT, CDR2 YYREEE (reference sequence). CDR3 size: 16 residues. CDR3: CASSLYLGLAGGRQFF. CDR3 nucleotide sequence: TGTGCCAGCAGCTTGTATCTGGGACTAGCGGGGGGGCGGCAGTTCTTC. The whole variable domain, filled in from reference TRBV5-4 and TRBJ2-1, reads ETGVTQSPTHLIKTRGQQVTLRCSSQSGHNTVSWYQQALGQGPQFIFQYYREEENGRGNFPPRFSGLQFPNYSSELNVNALELDDSALYLCASSLYLGLAGGRQFFGPGTRLTVL.

This rearrangement joins TRBV2 to TRBJ2-1; TRBD2 aligns across 12 bases. The CDR3 runs 18 residues. J gave up 0 bases and V 10 bases, and 13 bases lay outside the gene matches. From germline, CDR1 is SNHLY and CDR2 FYNNEI. The CDR3 sequence: CATEVGLAGLGSYNEQFF. The CDR3, as DNA: TGTGCCACCGAGGTCGGACTAGCGGGGCTAGGCTCCTACAATGAGCAGTTCTTC.

The rearrangement links TRBV23-1 to TRBJ1-3; perhaps TRBD1 as D (5 bases). TRBV23-1 is given ORF status, its function remaining uncertain. V lost 11 bases and J 0 bases, leaving 20 bases between the germline ends. The CDR3 spans 16 residues. For the CDR3, the DNA is TGCGCCGGGTCGAGCGGGGGTACCATCTCTGGAAACACCATATATTTT. This codes for CAGSSGGTISGNTIYF.

The rearrangement joins TRBV11-3 to TRBJ2-7; D is perhaps TRBD2 (6 bases). CDR1 SGHNT and CDR2 YENEEA come from the germline V gene. This CDR3 contains 16 residues. The V end lost 0 bases, the J end lost 7 bases, and 19 bases lay between the germline ends. DNA of the CDR3: TGTGCCAGCAGCTTAGATTCGGTGAGCGGGTCGGGGGAGCAGTACTTC. It translates to CASSLDSVSGSGEQYF.

This chain uses TRBV11-2 with TRBJ1-1; possibly TRBD1 for D (6 bases). Per germline, CDR1 SGHAT and CDR2 FQNNGV. This CDR3 comprises 14 residues. Deletions cut 3 bases from V and 5 bases from J, with 13 bases between. CDR3 loop: CASSFTRGSTEAFF. CDR3 nucleotides: TGTGCCAGCAGCTTCACCAGGGGTTCGACTGAAGCTTTCTTT.

This chain links TRBV28 with TRBJ2-2; D perhaps matches TRBD2 (6 bases). CDR1 is MDHEN and CDR2 is SYDVKM in the germline V gene. The CDR3 is 14 residues long. Trimming cost V 7 bases and J 7 bases, with 16 bases left between them. CDR3 bases: TGTGCCAGCACCACGACTAGAACACTCGGGGAGCTGTTTTTT. Its protein is CASTTTRTLGELFF.

The gene calls are TRBV19 and TRBJ1-2, with D uncertain. The CDR3 consists of 14 residues. Germline loops: CDR1 LNHDA, CDR2 SQIVND (reference sequence). Trimming removed 0 bases from V and 8 bases from J, with 13 bases in between. In DNA form, the CDR3 reads TGTGCCAGTAGTATAGATCACCGGTTTCGGGGCTACACCTTC. Its protein is CASSIDHRFRGYTF.

The CDR3 nucleotides are TGTGCCAGCAGTTCCCGGAGCAGGGGGGACACTGAAGCTTTCTTT. Its translation: CASSSRSRGDTEAFF. The chain uses TRBV27 and TRBJ1-1; 7 nucleotides agree with TRBD1. The CDR3 loop spans 15 amino acids. The V gene's germline CDR1 is MNHEY and CDR2 SMNVEV (reference sequence). J gave up 3 bases and V 4 bases, and 8 bases lay outside the gene matches.

The chain links TRBV19 to TRBJ1-2, with D perhaps TRBD1 (5 bases). CDR1 is LNHDA, CDR2 SQIVND, per germline (reference sequence). CDR3 length: 14 amino acids. V lost 4 bases and J 4 bases, leaving 13 bases between the germline ends. The CDR3 reads CASSTGQGFYGYTF. DNA for the CDR3: TGTGCCAGTAGTACCGGGCAGGGATTCTATGGCTACACCTTC.

This chain uses TRBV6-5 with TRBJ1-6, with TRBD1 matching 7 bases. After removal of 5 bases from V and 14 bases from J, the junction contained 6 bases not matched to a gene. Germline V gene lookup returns CDR1 MNHEY and CDR2 SVGAGI. The CDR3 runs to 12 residues. CDR3 sequence reads: CASSPGGFTLHF. The DNA of the CDR3 is TGTGCCAGCAGTCCAGGGGGATTCACCCTCCACTTT.

The chain employs TRBV5-6 and TRBJ1-5; TRBD1 matches 10 bases. J was trimmed by 6 bases and V by 4 bases; bases with no gene match: 7. The CDR3 covers 15 residues. Germline-derived CDR1 and CDR2 are SGHDT and YYEEEE. CDR3 nucleotide sequence: TGTGCCAGCAGCCCCTTCGGGACAGGGGTTCAGCCCCAGCATTTT. Amino acids: CASSPFGTGVQPQHF.

The V gene is TRBV5-1, the J gene TRBJ2-4; 11 nucleotides align to TRBD1. The CDR3 consists of 16 residues. The germline V gene has CDR1 SGHRS and CDR2 YFSETQ. The trim removed 4 bases at V and 4 bases at J, leaving 7 bases unmatched. CDR3 sequence: CASSPSRDRGKNIQYF. CDR3 DNA sequence: TGCGCCAGCAGCCCATCCCGGGACAGGGGGAAAAACATTCAGTACTTC. Variable domain in full (rest from reference TRBV5-1 and TRBJ2-4): KAGVTQTPRYLIKTRGQQVTLSCSPISGHRSVSWYQQTPGQGLQFLFEYFSETQRNKGNFPGRFSGRQFSNSRSEMNVSTLELGDSALYLCASSPSRDRGKNIQYFGAGTRLSVL.

The genes are TRBV18 and TRBJ2-7; 12 positions match TRBD1. After removal of 8 bases from V and 5 bases from J, the junction contained 7 bases not matched to a gene. The germline gives CDR1 KGHSH, CDR2 LQKENI. The CDR3 is 14 amino acids. CDR3 sequence (DNA): TGTGCCAGCACAGCCGGGACAGGGGGCAACGAGCAGTACTTC. Amino acids: CASTAGTGGNEQYF.

This clone was seen a single time. The chain recombines TRBV29-1 with TRBJ2-5, with D possibly being TRBD2 (6 bases). The CDR3 spans 13 residues. V dropped 5 bases and J dropped 4 bases, with 14 bases sitting between them. The germline gives CDR1 SQVTM, CDR2 ANQGSEA. The CDR3 DNA is TGCAGCGTTAGGAGGGTACTCCTAGAGACCCAGTACTTC. It codes for CSVRRVLLETQYF.

The rearrangement links TRBV10-1 to TRBJ2-3; D gene unclear. The V end lost 5 bases, the J end lost 2 bases, and 8 bases lay between the germline ends. CDR3 length: 13 amino acids. The germline V gene encodes CDR1 WNHNN and CDR2 SYGVQD (reference sequence). The CDR3 loop is CASSPTTTDTQYF. The CDR3 coding sequence is TGCGCCAGCAGTCCGACAACCACAGATACGCAGTATTTT.

CDR3 in DNA: TGTGCCAGCAGCTTTGGGACAGCAAGCAATCAGCCCCAGCATTTT. Translating gives CASSFGTASNQPQHF. The V gene is TRBV7-2, the J gene TRBJ1-5; 7 nucleotides agree with TRBD1. This CDR3 is 15 amino acids long. V gave up 3 bases and J gave up 1 base; unmatched junction bases: 3. Germline V CDR1 and CDR2: SGHTA, FQGNSA.

The chain uses TRBV7-8 and TRBJ1-2; a possible D gene is TRBD1 (5 bases). The germline V gene encodes CDR1 SGHVS and CDR2 FQNEAQ. The CDR3 covers 15 residues. The V end lost 0 bases, the J end lost 5 bases, and 13 bases lay between the germline ends. CDR3 sequence reads: CASSLAGGVDYGYTF. CDR3 sequence (DNA): TGTGCCAGCAGCTTAGCGGGAGGGGTCGATTATGGCTACACCTTC.

The chain uses TRBV19 and TRBJ2-5, with D hard to call. Per the germline V gene, CDR1 is LNHDA and CDR2 is SQIVND (reference sequence). Between the trimmed V and J ends, which lost 3 bases and 7 bases, there was a span of 9 bases. The CDR3 extends over 12 amino acids. The CDR3 nucleotides read TGTGCCAGTAGTATCGGTCCGGGGACCCAGTACTTC. Translation: CASSIGPGTQYF.

V usage is TRBV19 and J usage is TRBJ1-2; D unclear. The germline gives CDR1 LNHDA, CDR2 SQIVND (reference sequence). CDR3 length: 12 amino acids. V was trimmed by 5 bases and J by 6 bases, leaving 10 bases between them. CDR3 nucleotides: TGTGCCAGTAGTTCGTCCTGGCATGGCTACACCTTC. Translation gives CASSSSWHGYTF.

This clone was seen just once. The gene calls are TRBV30 and TRBJ1-6, with TRBD1 matching 8 bases. The ends lost 3 bases at V and 4 bases at J; junction bases unmatched: 8. Germline assignment: CDR1 GTSNPN and CDR2 SVGIG (reference sequence). The CDR3 loop spans 16 amino acids. Here the CDR3 reads CAWRPLTGGYNSPLHF. Written as DNA, the CDR3 is TGTGCCTGGAGACCCCTAACAGGGGGTTATAATTCACCCCTCCACTTT.

V is TRBV19 and J is TRBJ1-4; D is uncertain. Germline CDR1 reads LNHDA; CDR2 reads SQIVND (reference sequence). Deletions cut 6 bases from V and 7 bases from J, with 15 bases between. This CDR3 spans 14 amino acids. The DNA of the CDR3 is TGTGCCAGTAGCTCGTGGGGTGAGGGTGAAAAACTGTTTTTT. As protein: CASSSWGEGEKLFF.

V and J are TRBV5-4 and TRBJ2-1; D is possibly TRBD1 (6 bases). This CDR3 is built from 15 residues. Germline V gene data show CDR1 as SGHNT and CDR2 as YYREEE (reference sequence). V lost 10 bases and J lost 0, with 17 bases in between. The CDR3 nucleotides are TGTGCCGCAGGGGCAGACTTATTCTCCTACAATGAGCAGTTCTTC. Translated: CAAGADLFSYNEQFF.